The 10 T cell receptor beta chains below all came from one sample that was sequenced in a study of OX40 agonist ivuxolimab in advanced cancers. Clones were sequenced by immunoSEQ multiplex PCR, and TCRdb holds only the in-frame ones, with some missing. The sample includes 65,000 to 95,000 clones, roughly 83% of them seen just once. Sample: CD4+ or CD8+ T cells sorted from blood, taken in a trial of the OX40 agonist ivuxolimab. Source of these receptors: an adult with an advanced solid tumor such as melanoma, head and neck, liver or kidney cancer.

V gene TRBV7-6 combines with J gene TRBJ2-5; 7 nucleotides agree with TRBD2. This CDR3 has 17 amino acids. Germline lookup yields CDR1 SGHVS and CDR2 FNYEAQ. V dropped 5 bases and J dropped 3; count of bases not matched to a gene: 15. The CDR3 is CASSPEEGRAGEETQYF. The CDR3 nucleotides read TGTGCCAGCAGCCCAGAAGAGGGGAGGGCGGGGGAAGAGACCCAGTACTTC.

This sequence joins TRBV19 and TRBJ2-1, with 14 nucleotides matching TRBD2. The V gene end was trimmed by 4 bases and the J gene end by 4 bases; junction bases not matched to a gene: 9. Per the germline V gene, CDR1 is LNHDA and CDR2 is SQIVND (reference sequence). The CDR3 length is 18 residues. As DNA, the CDR3 is TGTGCCAGTAGTACCTTCCGGACTAGCGGGAGGAGGTACAATGAGCAGTTCTTC. Protein sequence: CASSTFRTSGRRYNEQFF. Full variable domain (outside the CDR3, taken from reference TRBV19 and TRBJ2-1): DGGITQSPKYLFRKEGQNVTLSCEQNLNHDAMYWYRQDPGQGLRLIYYSQIVNDFQKGDIAEGYSVSREKKESFPLTVTSAQKNPTAFYLCASSTFRTSGRRYNEQFFGPGTRLTVL.

This clone was seen only a few times. The V and J genes are TRBV6-5 and TRBJ1-5; no clear D. CDR3 size: 15 residues. Germline V lookup: CDR1 MNHEY, CDR2 SVGAGI. V lost 4 bases, J lost 1 base, and 11 bases lay in between. The CDR3 loop reads CASSSVWESNQPQHF. For the CDR3, the DNA is TGTGCCAGCAGTTCGGTATGGGAAAGCAATCAGCCCCAGCATTTT.

The chain joins TRBV6-1 to TRBJ2-7, with TRBD1 matching over 9 bases. V shed 6 bases and J 1 base; nucleotides not matched to a gene: 7. This CDR3 region has 15 residues. The germline V gene encodes CDR1 MNHNS and CDR2 SASEGT. The CDR3 DNA reads TGTGCCAGCAGCCGTGGACAGGGGAGTTCCTACGAGCAGTACTTC. Its protein product is CASSRGQGSSYEQYF.

The V and J genes are TRBV19 and TRBJ2-3; 7 bases match TRBD1. The germline V gene encodes CDR1 LNHDA and CDR2 SQIVND (reference sequence). CDR3 length: 16 amino acids. V lost 3 bases and J lost 2; bases outside the gene matches: 8. CDR3 DNA sequence: TGTGCCAGTAGTATTAGCCTCAGGGGGTCCACAGATACGCAGTATTTT. Encoded protein: CASSISLRGSTDTQYF.

CDR3 region: CASSQTAGSYEQYF. For the CDR3, the DNA is TGCGCCAGCAGCCAGACTGCAGGGTCCTACGAGCAGTACTTC. The gene calls are TRBV4-3 and TRBJ2-7; TRBD1 is a possible D gene (5 bases). Per the germline V gene, CDR1 is LGHNA and CDR2 is YSLEER. This CDR3 region has 14 residues. V was clipped by 3 bases and J by 1 base, with 10 bases between them.

The rearrangement uses TRBV6-1 and TRBJ2-5; D is undetermined. CDR3 length: 10 residues. From germline, CDR1 is MNHNS and CDR2 SASEGT. With 9 bases removed from V and 4 bases from J, the gap between germline ends came to 6 bases. The CDR3 DNA reads as TGTGCCAGTTCCGTAGAGACCCAGTACTTC. Its protein is CASSVETQYF.

The CDR3 bases are TGTGCCAGCAGCTTAGATGGAGAGGGGAGCTCTGGAAACACCATATATTTT. As protein: CASSLDGEGSSGNTIYF. The chain employs TRBV11-2 and TRBJ1-3; D is possibly TRBD1 (5 bases). Germline CDR1 is SGHAT and CDR2 is FQNNGV. The CDR3 is 17 residues long. Trimming shortened V by 0 bases and J by 0 bases, and 12 bases separated the two germline ends.

This chain connects TRBV5-1 to TRBJ1-1, with D tentatively TRBD1 (6 bases). Trimming left V 3 bases short and J 0 bases short, with 12 bases between. Germline CDR1 reads SGHRS; CDR2 reads YFSETQ. The CDR3 sequence is 15 residues long. CDR3 DNA sequence: TGCGCCAGCAGCTGGCAGGGGCCCATGAACACTGAAGCTTTCTTT. It translates to CASSWQGPMNTEAFF. Drawing the rest from reference TRBV5-1 and TRBJ1-1, the complete variable domain is KAGVTQTPRYLIKTRGQQVTLSCSPISGHRSVSWYQQTPGQGLQFLFEYFSETQRNKGNFPGRFSGRQFSNSRSEMNVSTLELGDSALYLCASSWQGPMNTEAFFGQGTRLTVV.

This chain joins TRBV7-2 and TRBJ1-1, with 9 bases lining up with TRBD1. Germline CDR1 is SGHTA and CDR2 is FQGNSA. The CDR3 loop spans 14 amino acids. J lost 1 base, V lost 5 bases, and 2 bases had no gene match. The CDR3: CASSEGQGNTEAFF. CDR3 in DNA: TGTGCCAGCAGCGAGGGACAGGGGAACACTGAAGCTTTCTTT.